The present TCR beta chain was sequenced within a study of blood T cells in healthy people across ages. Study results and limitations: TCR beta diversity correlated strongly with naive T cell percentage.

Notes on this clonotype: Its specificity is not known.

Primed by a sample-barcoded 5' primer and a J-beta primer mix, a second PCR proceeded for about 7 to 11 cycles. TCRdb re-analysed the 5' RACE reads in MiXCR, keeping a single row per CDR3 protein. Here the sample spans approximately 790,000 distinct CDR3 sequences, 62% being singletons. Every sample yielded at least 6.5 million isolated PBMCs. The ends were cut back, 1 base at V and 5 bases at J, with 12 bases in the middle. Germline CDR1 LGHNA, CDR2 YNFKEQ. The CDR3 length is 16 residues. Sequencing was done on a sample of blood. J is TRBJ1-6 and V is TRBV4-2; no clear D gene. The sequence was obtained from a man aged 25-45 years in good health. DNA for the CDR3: TGTGCCAGCAGCCAAGCGACCGGGAGTGATAATTCACCCCTCCACTTT. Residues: CASSQATGSDNSPLHF.